What follows are 24 T cell receptor beta chains derived from one specimen sequenced in a study of blood T cells in healthy people across ages. A sample-barcoded 5' primer and a J-beta primer mix were used in a second PCR of roughly 6 to 11 cycles. TCRdb re-called the 5' RACE reads with MiXCR, one entry per CDR3 protein. The table has about a million distinct CDR3 sequences, less than 45% seen once. The sequencing input was blood. These receptors came from a man younger than 30 in good health.

Concerning this clonotype: The junction departs from germline at one end; a sequencing error may be responsible. The chain joins TRBV20-1 to TRBJ2-7; D gene ambiguous. The CDR3 sequence is 14 residues long. Germline CDR1 and CDR2: DFQATT and SNEGSKA (reference sequence). CDR3 in DNA: TGCGGTGCTAGAGATCCTAGGACCTCCTACGAGCAGTACTTC. Amino acids: CGARDPRTSYEQYF.

This clonotype occurred a few times. This chain connects TRBV12-3 or TRBV12-4 to TRBJ1-1, with D unclear. V lost 6 bases to trimming and J lost 6 bases, with 17 bases between them. CDR3 length: 14 amino acids. The CDR3 nucleotides are TGTGCCAGCAGATTAAGAGAAAGGGATCCTGAAGCTTTCTTT. This translates into CASRLRERDPEAFF.

The rearrangement uses TRBV4-2 and TRBJ1-5; D not certain. The CDR3 runs to 18 residues. V shed 0 bases and J shed 1 base, with 16 bases lying between them. From germline, CDR1 is LGHNA and CDR2 YNFKEQ. This CDR3 is CASSQEMGGLASNQPQHF. CDR3 DNA: TGTGCCAGCAGCCAAGAAATGGGAGGGTTAGCGAGCAATCAGCCCCAGCATTTT.

V and J are TRBV5-4 and TRBJ1-6; 7 positions match TRBD1. In germline, CDR1 is SGHNT, CDR2 YYREEE (reference sequence). There are 16 residues in the CDR3. Germline trimming cut 0 bases from V and 4 bases from J; bases unmatched to any gene: 4. The chain's CDR3 is CASSLAGQRYNSPLHF. CDR3 coding DNA: TGTGCCAGCAGCTTGGCGGGACAGAGGTATAATTCACCCCTCCACTTT.

CDR3 sequence: CASSSSSGGSGYTQYF. In DNA form, the CDR3 reads TGTGCCAGCAGCTCATCTAGCGGGGGCTCGGGATATACGCAGTATTTT. The V call is TRBV7-2, the J call TRBJ2-3, with 10 bases that match TRBD2. The CDR3 has 16 residues. The V gene's germline CDR1 is SGHTA and CDR2 FQGNSA. J lost 7 bases, V lost 4 bases, and 11 bases had no gene match.

The rearrangement links TRBV7-2 to TRBJ2-7; D not resolved. From germline, CDR1 is SGHTA and CDR2 FQGNSA. Deletions cut 5 bases from V and 2 bases from J, with 10 bases between. The CDR3 extends over 13 amino acids. Here the CDR3 DNA reads TGTGCCAGCAGCGCCCGGGCTACCTACGAGCAGTACTTC. Protein sequence: CASSARATYEQYF. Full variable domain (outside the CDR3, taken from reference TRBV7-2 and TRBJ2-7): GAGVSQSPSNKVTEKGKDVELRCDPISGHTALYWYRQSLGQGLEFLIYFQGNSAPDKSGLPSDRFSAERTGGSVSTLTIQRTQQEDSAVYLCASSARATYEQYFGPGTRLTVT.

In this sample, this clonotype turned up a few times. This chain joins TRBV7-3 and TRBJ1-2; D uncertain. The ends were cut back, 4 bases at V and 3 bases at J, with 12 bases in the middle. Germline CDR1 reads SGHTA; CDR2 reads FQGTGA. This CDR3 spans 14 amino acids. CDR3 nucleotide sequence: TGTGCCAGCAGCTCATCAAACGCTGACTATGGCTACACCTTC. As protein: CASSSSNADYGYTF.

This chain uses TRBV6-2 or TRBV6-3 with TRBJ2-7, with D unclear. CDR3 length equals 14 residues. V gave up 4 bases and J gave up 7 bases, with 17 bases separating them. The germline gives CDR1 MNHEY, CDR2 SVGEGT. The CDR3 bases are TGTGCCAGCAGTTTCCGCCCTCGTATAGATGAGCAGTACTTC. This codes for CASSFRPRIDEQYF.

The rearrangement uses TRBV20-1 and TRBJ2-3; tentative D call: TRBD1 (6 bases). V was pared by 5 bases and J by 3 bases, with 15 bases between. The CDR3 is 14 amino acids. Looked up from germline, CDR1 is DFQATT and CDR2 is SNEGSKA (reference sequence). The CDR3 protein is CSAYTTGSTDTQYF. The CDR3 DNA reads as TGCAGTGCTTATACAACAGGGTCGACAGATACGCAGTATTTT.

This chain joins TRBV3-1 and TRBJ2-3; 10 nucleotides line up with TRBD2. Germline CDR1 and CDR2: LGHDT and YNNKEL (reference sequence). The length of the CDR3 is 18 residues. The trim removed 4 bases at V and 2 bases at J, leaving 12 bases unmatched. The CDR3 DNA is TGTGCCAGCAGCCCCCACCCAATAGCGGGGGGCCCCACAGATACGCAGTATTTT. As protein: CASSPHPIAGGPTDTQYF.

This clonotype occurred a few times. This rearrangement joins TRBV29-1 to TRBJ1-2; D call uncertain. V lost 7 bases and J 4 bases, leaving 10 bases between the germline ends. Germline CDR1 SQVTM, CDR2 ANQGSEA. CDR3 size: 11 residues. The CDR3 reads CSAPTSYGYTF. CDR3 in DNA: TGCAGCGCCCCCACGAGCTATGGCTACACCTTC.

This chain connects TRBV6-1 to TRBJ1-5; D not resolved. The CDR3 extends over 17 amino acids. Trimming removed 6 bases from V and 3 bases from J, with 21 bases in between. CDR1 and CDR2 (germline): MNHNS, SASEGT. This CDR3 reads CASSSPPGAGSNQPQHF. The CDR3 region has the DNA TGTGCCAGCAGCTCCCCCCCGGGCGCCGGCTCCAATCAGCCCCAGCATTTT.

The chain links TRBV7-2 to TRBJ1-5; 7 bases are a match to TRBD1. CDR3 length: 15 residues. In germline, CDR1 is SGHTA, CDR2 FQGNSA. Losses at the gene ends were 5 bases for V and 0 bases for J; bases not matched to a gene: 4. The CDR3 loop reads CASSTRTGSNQPQHF. DNA for the CDR3: TGTGCCAGCAGCACCCGGACAGGTAGCAATCAGCCCCAGCATTTT.

This clonotype has a handful of counts. The V gene is TRBV7-9, the J gene TRBJ1-4; 7 bases are a match to TRBD1. J gave up 7 bases and V 5 bases, and 10 bases lay outside the gene matches. This CDR3 is built from 15 residues. Germline CDR1 reads SEHNR; CDR2 reads FQNEAQ (reference sequence). CDR3: CASSTTNRGSEKLFF. The CDR3, as DNA: TGTGCCAGCAGCACAACTAACAGGGGCTCTGAAAAACTGTTTTTT.

The sample holds a few counts of this clonotype. The CDR3: CASSQDPLSYNEQYF. CDR3 DNA sequence: TGTGCCAGCAGCCAAGACCCCCTCTCCTACAATGAGCAGTACTTC. The chain uses TRBV14 and TRBJ2-1; D remains ambiguous. The tail of the sequence fits TRBJ2-7 better, so the J call may be wrong. CDR1 and CDR2 from the germline V gene are SGHDN and FVKESK. The CDR3 extends over 15 amino acids.

This chain links TRBV2 with TRBJ1-4; no reliable D call. Germline V gene sequence: CDR1 SNHLY, CDR2 FYNNEI. V dropped 7 bases and J dropped 8 bases, with 11 bases sitting between them. This CDR3 contains 12 residues. The CDR3 nucleotides are TGTGCCAGCAAAAAAGTTGAAGAAAAACTGTTTTTT. It encodes CASKKVEEKLFF.

The chain recombines TRBV7-8 with TRBJ1-1, with 7 bases lining up with TRBD1. The CDR3 is 17 amino acids. In germline, CDR1 is SGHVS, CDR2 FQNEAQ. Trimming cost V 4 bases and J 0 bases; bases outside gene matches: 11. CDR3 bases: TGTGCCAGCAGCTCCAACAGGGGCGATAACATGAACACTGAAGCTTTCTTT. Encoded protein: CASSSNRGDNMNTEAFF.

This clonotype occurred a few times. The chain joins TRBV20-1 to TRBJ2-5; possible D gene TRBD1, 5 bases. Between the trimmed V and J ends, which lost 3 bases and 5 bases, there was a span of 10 bases. Germline CDR1 DFQATT, CDR2 SNEGSKA (reference sequence). This CDR3 comprises 12 residues. CDR3 DNA sequence: TGCAGTGCTAGTCCCCAGGGTGAGACCCAGTACTTC. It yields the protein CSASPQGETQYF.

This chain uses TRBV11-2 with TRBJ2-3; 8 bases fit TRBD2. The CDR3 covers 17 residues. Germline assignment: CDR1 SGHAT and CDR2 FQNNGV. J gave up 5 bases and V 1 base, and 11 bases lay outside the gene matches. The CDR3 DNA reads TGTGCCAGCAGCTTAGGCCCCTTGGATAGCGGGGTAGATACGCAGTATTTT. It is translated as CASSLGPLDSGVDTQYF.

This clonotype was counted between two and nine times. Since a much larger clone is just one base distant, this may be a read error. The chain is built from TRBV5-1 and TRBJ1-2, with TRBD1 identical over 8 bases. CDR1 is SGHRS, CDR2 YFSETQ, per germline. The V and J ends lost 0 bases and 10 bases, in that order; junction bases with no gene match: 8. The CDR3 extends over 14 amino acids. CDR3 sequence (DNA): TGCGCCAGCAGCTTGGGTGGACAGGGAAAGGACTACACCTTC. Its translation: CASSLGGQGKDYTF.

The chain carries TRBV9 and TRBJ1-1, with 7 bases identical to TRBD1. In germline, CDR1 is SGDLS, CDR2 YYNGEE. The CDR3 loop spans 17 amino acids. V shed 3 bases and J 5 bases; nucleotides not matched to a gene: 16. The CDR3 bases are TGTGCCAGCAGCGCCCCGGCCGGACAGGAGAGGGGGACTGAAGCTTTCTTT. Amino acid sequence: CASSAPAGQERGTEAFF.

This clonotype turned up a few times. This chain connects TRBV11-2 to TRBJ1-5, with 7 bases that match TRBD1. Germline assignment: CDR1 SGHAT and CDR2 FQNNGV. The CDR3 loop spans 12 amino acids. The V segment lost 0 bases and the J segment 14 bases; nucleotides outside the gene matches: 4. The CDR3 nucleotides read TGTGCCAGCAGCTTAGACTCAGGACAGGAGCATTTT. Its translation: CASSLDSGQEHF.

V gene TRBV5-1 combines with J gene TRBJ1-6; tentative D call: TRBD1 (6 bases). Germline CDR1 SGHRS, CDR2 YFSETQ. The CDR3 runs to 16 residues. The germline V and J ends were trimmed by 2 bases and 0 bases, with 9 bases remaining between them. This CDR3 reads CASSFAQGSYNSPLHF. The CDR3 nucleotides read TGCGCCAGCAGCTTTGCACAGGGCTCCTATAATTCACCCCTCCACTTT.

V and J are TRBV6-4 and TRBJ2-1; 14 bases fit TRBD2. V trimming: 0 bases; J trimming: 6 bases; junction bases outside the gene matches: 13. The CDR3 spans 20 residues. Germline values: CDR1 MRHNA, CDR2 SNTAGT. CDR3 in DNA: TGTGCCAGCAGTGACTCGTCCGCTGGACTAGCGGGGGGCCTAATCAATGAGCAGTTCTTC. This sequence encodes CASSDSSAGLAGGLINEQFF.